This entry describes one T cell receptor beta chain. Its antigen remains unidentified. At least 5.5 micrograms of total RNA were extracted per sample. This CDR3 spans 15 amino acids. The germline CDR1 and CDR2 sequences are SEHNR and FQNEAQ (reference sequence). With V trimmed by 5 bases and J by 7 bases, 8 bases remained unmatched. The data were taken from a study of blood T cells in healthy people across ages. Study observations and caveats: Strong correlation was found linking TCR beta diversity to naive T cell percentage.

With a J-beta primer mix and a sample-barcoded 5' primer, a second PCR ran about 7 to 12 cycles. One entry per CDR3 protein results from TCRdb running MiXCR on the 5' RACE reads. The sample carries over 750,000 distinct CDR3 sequences, about 25% recorded once. This sample also belongs to another study, concerning T cells of mothers and their children.

Source material: blood. The rearrangement uses TRBV7-9 and TRBJ1-4; 9 bases agree with TRBD1. The source is a boy younger than 18 in good health. The CDR3 sequence is CASSRGDREAEKLFF. The CDR3 nucleotides are TGTGCCAGCAGCAGAGGGGACAGGGAGGCTGAAAAACTGTTTTTT.